The rows below give T cell receptor beta chains drawn from one sample of a study of Graves' ophthalmopathy and Graves' hyperthyroidism. TCRdb reprocessed the multiplex PCR reads with MiXCR, giving one entry per CDR3 protein. The sample lists around 400,000 distinct CDR3 sequences, around 19% seen once, with around 1.5% in the top ten. What was sequenced was peripheral blood. The receptors come from a woman between 18 and 30 years old with Graves' ophthalmopathy. CDR3s include the opening cysteine and the closing phenylalanine or tryptophan. The D gene is left open where the match is weak. Some rows have no size entry. The others give once, few or many, or a class for an expanded clone.

d_call	clone_size	v_call	j_call	cdr3_nt	cdr3_aa
NA	many	TRBV24-1	TRBJ2-7	TGTGCCACCAGTGATGTAGGGGCCCACGAGCAGTACTTC	CATSDVGAHEQYF
NA	many	TRBV25-1	TRBJ1-1	TGTGCCAGCAGTGAGGTACCTTTAGGAGTGAACAGTGAAGCTTTCTTT	CASSEVPLGVNSEAFF
NA	many	TRBV2	TRBJ1-2	TGTGCCACCTCTCGGGGAGGCAAAACTATTTATGGCTACACCTTC	CATSRGGKTIYGYTF
NA	many	TRBV5-1	TRBJ1-5	TGCGCCAGCAGCTTGTGGCCTGATCAGCCCCAGCATTTT	CASSLWPDQPQHF
NA	many	TRBV14	TRBJ1-2	TGTGCCAGCAGCCAAGATCGACAGGCCGTCTATGGCTACACCTTC	CASSQDRQAVYGYTF
TRBD1	many	TRBV6-2/TRBV6-3	TRBJ1-6	TGTGCCAGCAGTTACCTCACGACAGGGGAGGTTGAGAATTCACCCCTCCACTTT	CASSYLTTGEVENSPLHF
NA	many	TRBV6-5	TRBJ1-1	TGTGCCAGCATTACGCCCAGGGGTCGGCGTGAAGCTTTCTTT	CASITPRGRREAFF
NA	many	TRBV19	TRBJ2-7	TGTGCCAGTAGTACCCGGCAGGGCTACGAGCAGTACTTC	CASSTRQGYEQYF
NA	many	TRBV27	TRBJ2-5	TGTGCCAGCAGCGTGGGCCAGGGGGGAGAGACCCAGTACTTC	CASSVGQGGETQYF
NA	many	TRBV11-1	TRBJ2-7	TGTGCCAGCAGCTTACCGCGGCAGGGGGGATCTTCCTACGAGCAGTACTTC	CASSLPRQGGSSYEQYF
NA	many	TRBV9	TRBJ2-7	TGTGCCAGCAGCGTAGGACTAGGAACCTACGAGCAGTACTTC	CASSVGLGTYEQYF
TRBD1	NA	TRBV18	TRBJ2-7	TGTGCCAGCTCACGGGACAGGGGTTGGTCCTACGAGCAGTACTTC	CASSRDRGWSYEQYF
NA	NA	TRBV6-5	TRBJ2-7	TGTGCCAGCAGTTACTCGACTCGAGGGAACTACGAGCAGTACTTC	CASSYSTRGNYEQYF
TRBD2	many	TRBV6-1	TRBJ2-2	TGTGCCAGCAGTGATACGGGGGGGCGAGACACCGGGGAGCTGTTTTTT	CASSDTGGRDTGELFF
NA	many	TRBV29-1	TRBJ1-1	TGCAGCGTTGACCTCGGGGGGATAAACACTGAAGCTTTCTTT	CSVDLGGINTEAFF
NA	many	TRBV20-1	TRBJ2-5	TGCAGTGCTAGGAGCGGCAGGCGCCAAGAGACCCAGTACTTC	CSARSGRRQETQYF
NA	NA	TRBV19	TRBJ1-1	TGTGCCAGTAGTATATCTGGGGGCCTCGGCACTGAAGCTTTCTTT	CASSISGGLGTEAFF
TRBD2	many	TRBV6-2/TRBV6-3	TRBJ2-7	TGTGCCAGCGAGGGAACAAGCGGGGCCTCCTACGAGCAGTACTTC	CASEGTSGASYEQYF
NA	NA	TRBV24-1	TRBJ1-2	TGTGCCACCAGTGATCTGTGGCGTCGCTACACCTTC	CATSDLWRRYTF
TRBD2	NA	TRBV5-1	TRBJ2-4	TGCGCCAGCAGCGTCGGAGGGGCAGGAAGGGTTGTGCGGGAGACGCACAACATTCAGTACTTC	CASSVGGAGRVVRETHNIQYF
NA	NA	TRBV28	TRBJ2-7	TGTGCCAGCATCAATGGGGGGACCTACGAGCAGTACTTC	CASINGGTYEQYF
NA	many	TRBV7-3	TRBJ1-1	TGTGCCAGCAGCCAGGGGCCCTGGGGGAACACTGAAGCTTTCTTT	CASSQGPWGNTEAFF
NA	NA	TRBV29-1	TRBJ2-5	TGCAGCGTTGTGTTAGCGCAGCTCTTTCGAGAGACCCAGTACTTC	CSVVLAQLFRETQYF
NA	few	TRBV2	TRBJ1-1	TGTGCCAGCAGGGGGTACGCTGAAGCTTTCTTT	CASRGYAEAFF
TRBD1	many	TRBV2	TRBJ2-2	TGTGCCAGCAGTACAGGGGTGGGGACCGGGGAGCTGTTTTTT	CASSTGVGTGELFF
NA	many	TRBV7-2	TRBJ2-7	TGTGCCAGCAGCTTAGTACAGGCCGCGACTAAAGAGCAGTACTTC	CASSLVQAATKEQYF
NA	many	TRBV9	TRBJ2-5	TGTGCCAGCAGCGTTAATACGGGTGGTCTAGAGACCCAGTACTTC	CASSVNTGGLETQYF
NA	once	TRBV12-3/TRBV12-4	TRBJ1-6	TGTGCCAGCAGACTCAATAATTCACCCCTCCACTTT	CASRLNNSPLHF
NA	many	TRBV9	TRBJ1-1	TGTGCCAGCAGCAGTAGGGGCAGGGGAGACACTGAAGCTTTCTTT	CASSSRGRGDTEAFF
TRBD1	many	TRBV10-3	TRBJ2-5	TGTGCCATCAAAAAGACAGGGGGCCAGGGGACGCTTAACCAAGAGACCCAGTACTTC	CAIKKTGGQGTLNQETQYF
TRBD1	many	TRBV28	TRBJ1-5	TGTGCCTCACGTACTCGGGACAGGGCAAATCAGCCCCAGCATTTT	CASRTRDRANQPQHF
NA	few	TRBV7-2	TRBJ2-7	TGTGCCAGCAGCTTAACTTCTCTAGTGTACGAGCAGTACTTC	CASSLTSLVYEQYF
NA	NA	TRBV19	TRBJ2-7	TGTGCCAGTAGCTCGGGACATTTAAGAAACGAGCAGTACTTC	CASSSGHLRNEQYF
TRBD1	many	TRBV9	TRBJ1-3	TGTGCCAGCAGCGCGGACAGGTTGTCTGGAAACACCATATATTTT	CASSADRLSGNTIYF
NA	NA	TRBV12-3/TRBV12-4	TRBJ2-5	TGTGCCAGCAGTTTAGTCGACACCCCTGGGACCCAGTACTTC	CASSLVDTPGTQYF
NA	many	TRBV6-4	TRBJ1-6	TGTGCCAGCAGATCAATCGTAGGGGGGCGGAATTCACCCCTCCACTTT	CASRSIVGGRNSPLHF
NA	many	TRBV10-1	TRBJ2-2	TGCGCCAGCAGGCGGGACTCCGACACCGGGGAGCTGTTTTTT	CASRRDSDTGELFF
TRBD1	many	TRBV12-3/TRBV12-4	TRBJ2-2	TGTGCCAGCAGCATTAGACAGGGAGTCCCGAACACCGGGGAGCTGTTTTTT	CASSIRQGVPNTGELFF
TRBD2	many	TRBV6-2/TRBV6-3	TRBJ2-5	TGTGCCAGCACACTAGCGGGAAGAGAGACCCAGTACTTC	CASTLAGRETQYF
NA	many	TRBV2	TRBJ2-7	TGTGCCAGCAGTGAGGAAGCGCAATCCTACGAGCAGTACTTC	CASSEEAQSYEQYF
TRBD2	many	TRBV27	TRBJ2-2	TGTGCCAGCAGTTTATCCGGACTAGGCGGGGAGCTGTTTTTT	CASSLSGLGGELFF
NA	many	TRBV30	TRBJ2-5	TGTGCCTGGAGTCTCCCCAGGGCTACCAAGTACTTC	CAWSLPRATKYF
NA	many	TRBV10-3	TRBJ2-2	TGTGCCATCACCGCGGGGACAGAGCTGTTTTTT	CAITAGTELFF
NA	many	TRBV4-3	TRBJ2-5	TGCGCCAGCAGCCAAGATCCTGCAGGGCCAGAGACCCAGTACTTC	CASSQDPAGPETQYF
TRBD2	many	TRBV20-1	TRBJ2-5	TGCAGTGCTAGCCCCCTTTCTAGCGGGAGGGCCCAGGGCCAAGAGACCCAGTACTTC	CSASPLSSGRAQGQETQYF
TRBD1	many	TRBV28	TRBJ2-6	TGTGCCAGCAGTCCCGGGACAGGGTCATTCTCTGGGGCCAACGTCCTGACTTTC	CASSPGTGSFSGANVLTF
NA	many	TRBV2	TRBJ1-1	TGTGCCAGCACCGGGGACTCATTCCAGGGAGCTTTCTTT	CASTGDSFQGAFF
NA	many	TRBV9	TRBJ1-1	TGTGCCAGCAGCGTAGTTCCAGACACTGAAGCTTTCTTT	CASSVVPDTEAFF
NA	many	TRBV6-5	TRBJ1-1	TGTGCCAGCAGTTACAAGCGGAGTGCGTCCACTGAAGCTTTCTTT	CASSYKRSASTEAFF
TRBD2	many	TRBV6-6	TRBJ2-2	TGTGCCAGCCGTCCCTTAACCGGGACTAGCGGGACGAGGGACACCGGGGAGCTGTTTTTT	CASRPLTGTSGTRDTGELFF
NA	many	TRBV11-2	TRBJ2-7	TGTGCCAGCAGCCAGCGGCAGGGAGTACGAGAGCAGTACTTC	CASSQRQGVREQYF
TRBD1	many	TRBV7-7	TRBJ2-6	TGTGCCAGCAGCTTCCCTTCCGGGCAGGGGGCGAAGCGCTCTGGGGCCAACGTCCTGACTTTC	CASSFPSGQGAKRSGANVLTF
NA	many	TRBV20-1	TRBJ1-1	TGCAGTGCTAGATCCCCTAACACTGAAGCTTTCTTT	CSARSPNTEAFF
NA	many	TRBV7-2	TRBJ2-4	TGTGCCAGCAGCTTAACGACTAGAACGGCCCGGGGGAACATTCAGTACTTC	CASSLTTRTARGNIQYF
NA	many	TRBV28	TRBJ2-4	TGTGCCAGCAGTGGGGACGGGGCCCCCCGGAGGAACATTCAGTACTTC	CASSGDGAPRRNIQYF
NA	many	TRBV6-2/TRBV6-3	TRBJ1-1	TGTGCCAGCAGTTTAGGCAGGATTGAAGCTTTCTTT	CASSLGRIEAFF
NA	many	TRBV20-1	TRBJ2-7	TGCAGTGGAGAAGGCGTCCACTCCTACGAGCAATACTTC	CSGEGVHSYEQYF
NA	many	TRBV19	TRBJ1-1	TGTGCCAGTAGTATTGGTCGGCAAGCGAGCACTGAAGCTTTCTTT	CASSIGRQASTEAFF